This T cell receptor (beta chain) is drawn from a study of blood T cell repertoires in COVID-19. Study-level background: T cells, B-cell-depleted T cells, or PBMCs provided the cDNA or gDNA that served as material.

Sequencing was performed with immunoSEQ multiplex PCR; in TCRdb, only in-frame clones are kept and a portion is missing. The table has roughly 22,000 clones, 75% to 85% seen once; the top ten hold about 8.1%. CDR1 and CDR2 from the germline V gene are LNHDA and SQIVND (reference sequence). The CDR3 has 18 amino acids. Trimming removed 2 bases from V and 4 bases from J, with 21 bases in between. The sequenced sample was peripheral blood. The rearrangement uses TRBV19 and TRBJ2-1, with no clear D. The TCR originated in a human donor in a cohort sampled during active COVID-19. The CDR3 sequence is CASSISPKQQYMYNEQFF. The CDR3 region has the DNA TGTGCCAGTAGTATATCACCAAAACAGCAGTATATGTACAATGAGCAGTTCTTC.